The rows below give T cell receptor beta chains drawn from one sample of a study of CXCR4 blockade with PD-1 therapy in pancreatic cancer. Assay: immunoSEQ multiplex PCR; the TCRdb copy retains only in-frame clones and omits some. The repertoire holds about 2,400 clones, with less than 45% as singletons. Sequencing was done on a sample of tumor tissue. All receptors derive from a human donor with pancreatic ductal adenocarcinoma. Each CDR3 is given with its conserved first and last residue. Each record gives: clone size, V gene, D gene, J gene, CDR3 protein, CDR3 DNA. The D gene is left open where the match is weak. Clone size is given for some rows only: seen once, a few or many times, or a class if the clone is expanded.

few,TRBV2,-,TRBJ1-1,CASSVSSNTEAFF,TGTGCCAGCAGTGTCTCAAGCAACACTGAAGCTTTCTTT
medium-sized,TRBV9,TRBD1,TRBJ2-2,CASSADRGLTGELFF,TGTGCCAGCAGCGCGGACAGGGGTCTCACCGGGGAGCTGTTTTTT
-,TRBV19,TRBD2,TRBJ2-7,CASSLGGRASNEQYF,TGTGCCAGTAGCCTGGGCGGGAGGGCCTCAAACGAGCAGTACTTC
-,TRBV18,-,TRBJ2-5,CASSPPTTGKTQYF,TGTGCCAGCTCACCACCGACTACCGGGAAGACCCAGTACTTC
-,TRBV5-1,-,TRBJ1-1,CASRMLSGGANTEAFF,TGCGCCAGCAGGATGCTTTCCGGGGGTGCGAACACTGAAGCTTTCTTT
-,TRBV28,TRBD2,TRBJ2-2,CASSLWTSGGLRGNTGELFF,TGTGCCAGCAGTTTATGGACTAGCGGGGGATTAAGAGGGAACACCGGGGAGCTGTTTTTT
few,TRBV19,-,TRBJ1-5,CATADRRDQPQHF,TGTGCCACCGCTGACAGGCGCGATCAGCCCCAGCATTTT
-,TRBV29-1,TRBD1,TRBJ1-1,CSSTGASDTEAFF,TGCAGCTCAACAGGGGCGAGTGACACTGAAGCTTTCTTT
-,TRBV29-1,-,TRBJ2-5,CSADGRGRLAGETQYF,TGCAGCGCCGACGGGAGGGGGCGGCTAGCAGGCGAGACCCAGTACTTC
-,TRBV11-3,-,TRBJ2-4,CASSSPFSKNIQYF,TGTGCCAGCAGCTCCCCCTTTTCCAAAAACATTCAGTACTTC
few,TRBV28,-,TRBJ2-1,CASRVDRTSWNNEQFF,TGTGCCAGCAGAGTAGACAGGACCAGTTGGAACAATGAGCAGTTCTTC
-,TRBV11-3,-,TRBJ1-4,CASSLGRSNEKLFF,TGTGCCAGCAGCTTGGGGAGGAGTAATGAAAAACTGTTTTTT
-,TRBV5-1,TRBD1,TRBJ2-3,CASSLGGQGNTDTQYF,TGCGCCAGCAGCTTGGGAGGACAGGGGAACACAGATACGCAGTATTTT
-,TRBV19,-,TRBJ2-7,CASSNTYEQYF,TGTGCCAGTTCGAATACCTACGAGCAGTACTTC
-,TRBV27,-,TRBJ1-4,CASKPGSLANEKLFF,TGTGCCAGCAAACCAGGGAGTTTGGCTAATGAAAAACTGTTTTTT
few,TRBV10-2,-,TRBJ1-5,CASSDLGSAREPQHF,TGCGCCAGCAGTGATTTGGGGTCCGCTCGGGAGCCCCAGCATTTT
few,TRBV27,-,TRBJ2-4,CASSWSFKNIQYF,TGTGCCAGCAGTTGGTCCTTCAAAAACATTCAGTACTTC
-,TRBV19,-,TRBJ1-1,CASSPSFNTEAFF,TGTGCCAGTAGTCCCTCCTTCAACACTGAAGCTTTCTTT
-,TRBV11-3,TRBD2,TRBJ2-7,CASSPNSGRRYEQYF,TGTGCCAGCAGCCCTAACAGCGGGAGGCGGTACGAGCAGTACTTC
-,TRBV19,TRBD2,TRBJ2-1,CASREAGGFVQFF,TGTGCCAGTAGGGAAGCGGGGGGGTTTGTGCAGTTCTTC
large,TRBV11-3,-,TRBJ1-2,CASSSGRSNYGYTF,TGTGCCAGCAGCAGTGGGCGATCTAACTATGGCTACACCTTC
few,TRBV6-8,-,TRBJ1-1,CASRGRGSNTEAFF,TGTGCCAGCCGAGGGAGGGGGTCGAACACTGAAGCTTTCTTT
few,TRBV19,TRBD2,TRBJ2-1,CASSIGGVNEQFF,TGTGCCAGTAGTATTGGGGGGGTCAATGAGCAGTTCTTC
medium-sized,TRBV6-8,-,TRBJ2-1,CASSSGFPLGEQFF,TGTGCCAGCAGTTCGGGGTTCCCCCTCGGGGAGCAGTTCTTC
-,TRBV18,-,TRBJ2-3,CASSLYRDNTDTQYF,TGTGCCAGCTCACTATACCGGGACAACACAGATACGCAGTATTTT
-,TRBV4-1,-,TRBJ2-3,CASSQDTSTDTQYF,TGCGCCAGCAGCCAAGATACTAGCACAGATACGCAGTATTTT
few,TRBV30,-,TRBJ1-4,CAWSVLGQGEKLFF,TGTGCCTGGAGTGTACTGGGTCAGGGTGAAAAACTGTTTTTT
-,TRBV19,TRBD1,TRBJ1-1,CASSIVAGGSTEAFF,TGTGCCAGTAGTATAGTCGCAGGGGGAAGCACTGAAGCTTTCTTT
-,TRBV15,TRBD2,TRBJ2-1,CATSREKAGGTPYNEQFF,TGTGCCACCAGCAGAGAGAAGGCGGGGGGGACCCCCTACAATGAGCAGTTCTTC
-,TRBV14,-,TRBJ2-5,CASSRRLGTQYF,TGTGCCAGCAGCCGTCGCCTCGGGACCCAGTACTTC
-,TRBV30,TRBD2,TRBJ2-1,CAWQTSGGAFDREQFF,TGTGCCTGGCAAACTAGCGGGGGGGCCTTCGACCGTGAGCAGTTCTTC
-,TRBV9,-,TRBJ2-7,CASSPQVFAYEQYF,TGTGCCAGCAGCCCCCAGGTCTTCGCCTACGAGCAGTACTTC
few,TRBV9,TRBD2,TRBJ2-3,CASSTTTSALGF,TGTGCCAGCAGCACTACGACTAGCGCCTTGGGGTTT
few,TRBV11-3,-,TRBJ2-1,CASTPPVGSYNEQFF,TGTGCCAGCACCCCGCCGGTTGGCTCCTACAATGAGCAGTTCTTC
-,TRBV4-1,-,TRBJ2-6,CASSPTGASGANVLTF,TGCGCCAGCAGCCCCACGGGGGCCTCTGGGGCCAACGTCCTGACTTTC
-,TRBV18,-,TRBJ1-3,CASSPQDGTSGNTIYF,TGTGCCAGCTCACCTCAGGACGGGACTTCTGGAAACACCATATATTTT
-,TRBV9,TRBD1,TRBJ1-1,CASRPDRGYGNTEAFF,TGTGCCAGCAGGCCGGACAGGGGGTACGGGAACACTGAAGCTTTCTTT
-,TRBV29-1,-,TRBJ1-1,CSVQGGGTEAFF,TGCAGCGTGCAGGGTGGGGGCACTGAAGCTTTCTTT
-,TRBV18,-,TRBJ1-6,CASSPLQGRHSNNSPLHF,TGTGCCAGCTCACCATTACAGGGTCGGCATTCCAATAATTCACCCCTCCACTTT
few,TRBV10-3,-,TRBJ1-5,CASPGGDGPIGQPQHF,TGTGCCAGCCCGGGTGGGGACGGGCCCATCGGACAGCCCCAGCATTTT
-,TRBV9,-,TRBJ2-6,CASRQLASGANVLTF,TGTGCCAGCAGGCAATTGGCATCTGGGGCCAACGTCCTGACTTTC
few,TRBV15,TRBD2,TRBJ2-1,CATSSRGGAWNEQFF,TGTGCCACCAGCAGTCGCGGGGGGGCTTGGAATGAGCAGTTCTTC